Described below is a single TCR beta chain sequence and its context. Its antigen is undetermined. These data are taken from a study of CD8 T cells in ankylosing spondylitis. Whole-study findings and limits: Disease-associated clones were reportedly significantly overrepresented in matched ankylosing spondylitis synovial fluid. Seven to nine highly homologous variants made up a TCR beta motif, and this motif appeared characteristic of ankylosing spondylitis blood.

TCRdb re-derived calls from the 5' RACE reads in MiXCR, one entry per CDR3 protein. The sample carries 700,000 to 850,000 distinct CDR3 sequences, 12% recorded once. The CDR3 has 16 residues. With 6 bases clipped from V and 6 bases from J, the junction kept 9 bases outside the gene matches. Germline assignment: CDR1 MNHNS and CDR2 SASEGT. The J gene is TRBJ2-7, the V gene TRBV6-1, with TRBD2 identical over 15 bases. This receptor was identified in a male donor with ankylosing spondylitis. The sequenced sample consisted of blood, either unsorted or a sorted T cell fraction (not recorded which). Here the CDR3 DNA reads TGTGCCAGCAGGACTTCCCCGGGACTAGCGGGAGGCGAGCAGTACTTC. Its translation: CASRTSPGLAGGEQYF.